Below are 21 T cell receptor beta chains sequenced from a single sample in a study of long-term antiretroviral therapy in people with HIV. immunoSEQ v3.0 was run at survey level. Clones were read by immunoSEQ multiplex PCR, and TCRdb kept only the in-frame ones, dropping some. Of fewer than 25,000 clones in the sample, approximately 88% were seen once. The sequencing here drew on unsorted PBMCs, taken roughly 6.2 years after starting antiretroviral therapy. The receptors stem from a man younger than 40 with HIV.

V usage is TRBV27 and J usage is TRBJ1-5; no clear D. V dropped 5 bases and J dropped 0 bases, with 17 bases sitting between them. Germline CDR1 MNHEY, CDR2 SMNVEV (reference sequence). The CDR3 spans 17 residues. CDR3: CASSPSGTPYSNQPQHF. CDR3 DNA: TGTGCCAGCAGTCCCTCCGGAACACCTTATAGCAATCAGCCCCAGCATTTT.

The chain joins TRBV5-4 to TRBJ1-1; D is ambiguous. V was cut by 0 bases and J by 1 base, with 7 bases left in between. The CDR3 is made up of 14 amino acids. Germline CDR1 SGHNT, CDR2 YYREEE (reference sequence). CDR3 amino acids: CASSLDAGNTEAFF. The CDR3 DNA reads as TGTGCCAGCAGCTTGGATGCAGGGAACACTGAAGCTTTCTTT. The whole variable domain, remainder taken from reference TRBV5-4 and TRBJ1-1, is ETGVTQSPTHLIKTRGQQVTLRCSSQSGHNTVSWYQQALGQGPQFIFQYYREEENGRGNFPPRFSGLQFPNYSSELNVNALELDDSALYLCASSLDAGNTEAFFGQGTRLTVV.

CDR3 loop: CASSWGGAGGTYEQYF. The DNA for the CDR3 is TGTGCCAGCAGCTGGGGCGGGGCGGGAGGCACCTACGAGCAGTACTTC. The chain is built from TRBV7-6 and TRBJ2-7, with TRBD2 matching over 8 bases. CDR1 and CDR2 (germline): SGHVS, FNYEAQ. J lost 2 bases, V lost 4 bases, and 10 bases had no gene match. The CDR3 is 16 residues long. The entire variable domain, with the rest obtained from reference TRBV7-6 and TRBJ2-7, is as follows: GAGVSQSPRYKVTKRGQDVALRCDPISGHVSLYWYRQALGQGPEFLTYFNYEAQQDKSGLPNDRFSAERPEGSISTLTIQRTEQRDSAMYRCASSWGGAGGTYEQYFGPGTRLTVT.

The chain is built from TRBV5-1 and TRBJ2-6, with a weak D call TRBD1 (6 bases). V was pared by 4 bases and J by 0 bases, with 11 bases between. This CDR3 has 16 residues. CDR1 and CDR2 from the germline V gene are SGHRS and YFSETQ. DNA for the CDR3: TGCGCCAGCAGCCCCGGGACACTCTCTGGGGCCAACGTCCTGACTTTC. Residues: CASSPGTLSGANVLTF. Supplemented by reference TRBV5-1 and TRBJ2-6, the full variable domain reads KAGVTQTPRYLIKTRGQQVTLSCSPISGHRSVSWYQQTPGQGLQFLFEYFSETQRNKGNFPGRFSGRQFSNSRSEMNVSTLELGDSALYLCASSPGTLSGANVLTFGAGSRLTVL.

In DNA form, the CDR3 reads TGTGCCAGTAGTATAGCCCCTGAGCGGGACGCCTATGGCTACACCTTC. Amino acids: CASSIAPERDAYGYTF. The chain uses TRBV19 and TRBJ1-2; possible D gene TRBD1, 5 bases. V lost 1 base, J lost 4 bases, and 16 bases lay in between. The germline CDR1 and CDR2 sequences are LNHDA and SQIVND (reference sequence). The CDR3 is made up of 16 amino acids.

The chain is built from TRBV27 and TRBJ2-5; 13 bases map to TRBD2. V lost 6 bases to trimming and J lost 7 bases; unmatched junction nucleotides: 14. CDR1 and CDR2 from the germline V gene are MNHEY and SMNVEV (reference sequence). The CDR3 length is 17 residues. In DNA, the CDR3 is TGTGCCAGCAGAGGACTAGCGGGAGACAGCGCCAAGGGGACCCAGTACTTC. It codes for CASRGLAGDSAKGTQYF.

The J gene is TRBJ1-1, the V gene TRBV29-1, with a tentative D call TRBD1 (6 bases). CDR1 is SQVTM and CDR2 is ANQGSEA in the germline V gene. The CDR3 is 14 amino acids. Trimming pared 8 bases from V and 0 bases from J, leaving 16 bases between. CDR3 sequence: CSTPKGGLNTEAFF. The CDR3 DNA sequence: TGCAGCACCCCCAAGGGGGGATTGAACACTGAAGCTTTCTTT.

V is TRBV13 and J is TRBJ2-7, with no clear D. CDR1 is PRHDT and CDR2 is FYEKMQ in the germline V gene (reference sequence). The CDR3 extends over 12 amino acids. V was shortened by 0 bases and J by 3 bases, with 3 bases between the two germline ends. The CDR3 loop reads CASSLGLYEQYF. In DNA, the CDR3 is TGTGCCAGCAGCTTAGGCCTCTACGAGCAGTACTTC.

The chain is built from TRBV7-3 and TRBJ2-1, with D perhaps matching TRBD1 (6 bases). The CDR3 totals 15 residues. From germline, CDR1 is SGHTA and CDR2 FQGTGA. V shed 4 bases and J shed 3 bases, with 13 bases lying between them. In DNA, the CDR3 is TGTGCCAGCAGCTCCCCCCCGGACAGCTACAATGAGCAGTTCTTC. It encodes CASSSPPDSYNEQFF.

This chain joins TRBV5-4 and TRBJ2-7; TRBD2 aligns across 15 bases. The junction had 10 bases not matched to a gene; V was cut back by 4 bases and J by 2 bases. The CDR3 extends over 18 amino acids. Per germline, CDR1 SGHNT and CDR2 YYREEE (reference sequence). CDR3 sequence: CASSTPGTSGGPTYEQYF. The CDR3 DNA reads TGTGCCAGCAGCACGCCCGGGACTAGCGGGGGGCCCACCTACGAGCAGTACTTC.

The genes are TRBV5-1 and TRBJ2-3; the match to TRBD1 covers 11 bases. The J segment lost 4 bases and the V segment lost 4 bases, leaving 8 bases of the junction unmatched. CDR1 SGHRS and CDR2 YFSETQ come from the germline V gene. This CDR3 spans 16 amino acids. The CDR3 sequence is CASSPGQGANADTQYF. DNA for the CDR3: TGCGCCAGCAGCCCAGGACAGGGGGCCAATGCAGATACGCAGTATTTT.

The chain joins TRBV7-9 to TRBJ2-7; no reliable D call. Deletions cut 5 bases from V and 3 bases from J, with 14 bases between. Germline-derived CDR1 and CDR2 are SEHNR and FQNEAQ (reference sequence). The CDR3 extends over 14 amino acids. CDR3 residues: CASSPVQTRYEQYF. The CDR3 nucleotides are TGTGCCAGCAGCCCAGTCCAAACCCGCTACGAGCAGTACTTC.

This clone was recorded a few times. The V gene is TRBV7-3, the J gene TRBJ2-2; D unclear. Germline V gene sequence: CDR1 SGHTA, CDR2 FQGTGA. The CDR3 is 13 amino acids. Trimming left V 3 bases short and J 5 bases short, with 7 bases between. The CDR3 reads CASSFIGTGELFF. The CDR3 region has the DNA TGTGCCAGCAGCTTTATAGGTACCGGGGAGCTGTTTTTT. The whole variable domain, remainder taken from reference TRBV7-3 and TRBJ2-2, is GAGVSQTPSNKVTEKGKYVELRCDPISGHTALYWYRQSLGQGPEFLIYFQGTGAADDSGLPNDRFFAVRPEGSVSTLKIQRTERGDSAVYLCASSFIGTGELFFGEGSRLTVL.

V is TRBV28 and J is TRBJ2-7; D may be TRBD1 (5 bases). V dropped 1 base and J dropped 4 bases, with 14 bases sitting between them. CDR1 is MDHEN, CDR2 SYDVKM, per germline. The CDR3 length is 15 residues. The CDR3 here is CASSLFRAGSYEQYF. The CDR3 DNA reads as TGTGCCAGCAGTTTATTCAGGGCCGGAAGTTACGAGCAGTACTTC.

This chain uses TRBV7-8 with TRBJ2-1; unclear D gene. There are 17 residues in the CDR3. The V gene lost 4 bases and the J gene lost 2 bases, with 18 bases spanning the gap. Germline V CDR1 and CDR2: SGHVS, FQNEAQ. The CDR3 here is CASSSPLGSPTYNEQFF. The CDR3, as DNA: TGTGCCAGCAGCTCCCCTCTAGGTTCCCCGACCTACAATGAGCAGTTCTTC.

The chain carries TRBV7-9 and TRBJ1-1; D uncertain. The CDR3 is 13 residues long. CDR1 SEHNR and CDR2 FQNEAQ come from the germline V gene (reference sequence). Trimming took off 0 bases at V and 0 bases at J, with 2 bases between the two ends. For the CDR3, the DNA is TGTGCCAGCAGCTTAGCGCTGAACACTGAAGCTTTCTTT. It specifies CASSLALNTEAFF.

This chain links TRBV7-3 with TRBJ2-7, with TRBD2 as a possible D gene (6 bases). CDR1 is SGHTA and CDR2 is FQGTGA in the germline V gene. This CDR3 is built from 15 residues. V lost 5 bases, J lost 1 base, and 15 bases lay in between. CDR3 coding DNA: TGTGCCAGCAGCCGGGACTTTGGGGCGTCCTACGAGCAGTACTTC. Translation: CASSRDFGASYEQYF.

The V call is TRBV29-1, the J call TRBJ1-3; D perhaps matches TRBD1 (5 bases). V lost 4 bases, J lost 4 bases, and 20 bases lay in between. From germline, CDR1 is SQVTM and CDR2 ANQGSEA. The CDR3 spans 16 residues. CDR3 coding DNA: TGCAGCGTTGTAGGGGACCCTACAAAACGAGGAAACACCATATATTTT. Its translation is CSVVGDPTKRGNTIYF.

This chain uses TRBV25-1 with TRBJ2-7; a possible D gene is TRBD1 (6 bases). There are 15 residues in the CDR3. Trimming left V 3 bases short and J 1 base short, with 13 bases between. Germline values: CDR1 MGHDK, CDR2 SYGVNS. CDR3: CASSDWDKPSYEQYF. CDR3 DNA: TGTGCCAGCAGTGATTGGGACAAGCCTTCCTACGAGCAGTACTTC.

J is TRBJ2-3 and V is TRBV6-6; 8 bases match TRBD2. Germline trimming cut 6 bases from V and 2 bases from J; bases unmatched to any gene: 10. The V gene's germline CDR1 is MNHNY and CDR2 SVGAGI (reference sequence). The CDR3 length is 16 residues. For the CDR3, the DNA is TGTGCCAGCAGGCCCGGGGTAGCGGGGCCCACAGATACGCAGTATTTT. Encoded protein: CASRPGVAGPTDTQYF.

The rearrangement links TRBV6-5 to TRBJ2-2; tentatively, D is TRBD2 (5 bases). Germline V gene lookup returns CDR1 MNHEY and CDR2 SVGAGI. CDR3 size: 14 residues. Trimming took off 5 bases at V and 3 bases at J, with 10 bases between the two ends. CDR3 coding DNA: TGTGCCAGCAGTGTCTCGGGATACACCGGGGAGCTGTTTTTT. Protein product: CASSVSGYTGELFF.